Detailed here is one T cell receptor beta chain. What it recognizes is unknown. From RNA, the CDR3 regions of TCR beta chains were amplified and sequenced. An opening RT-PCR round employed HTBI primers and preceded a second-round multiplex PCR. TCRdb used MiXCR to reprocess the multiplex PCR reads, holding one entry per CDR3 protein. The sample has around 600,000 distinct CDR3 sequences, approximately 39% seen once. These data are taken from a study of Graves' ophthalmopathy and Graves' hyperthyroidism. Study outcomes and limitations: Ophthalmopathy progression predictions by the model showed about 75% specificity and about 71% sensitivity. In blood, most expanded thyroid clonotypes above 0.001 frequency were also detected.

Per germline, CDR1 SSHAT and CDR2 FNYEAQ (reference sequence). J was trimmed by 9 bases and V by 2 bases; bases with no gene match: 24. This CDR3 comprises 19 residues. Patients were diagnosed from clinical symptoms, serum thyroxine, TRAb, thyroid ultrasound and orbital computed tomography. The V call is TRBV7-7, the J call TRBJ2-5; 7 nucleotides align to TRBD1. Sequenced material: peripheral blood. The TCR originated in an adult man with Graves' ophthalmopathy. Written as DNA, the CDR3 is TGTGCCAGCAGCTTATCCCCGACAGGGCTCACCGGGGATTATTCGGCCCAGTACTTC. Translation gives CASSLSPTGLTGDYSAQYF.